Here is one T cell receptor (beta chain) with its context. Its antigen is as yet unknown. The sample comes from a study of cytomegalovirus exposure and HLA in healthy donors. Across the whole study: The roughly 110 validation repertoires were produced on the same platform as the 550 to 700 repertoires of the first cohort. This was reported in a later analysis.

In germline, CDR1 is MGHDK, CDR2 SYGVNS. The CDR3 contains 11 residues. With 1 base removed from V and 8 bases from J, the gap between germline ends came to 5 bases. TCRdb keeps only in-frame clones here, not all; method: immunoSEQ multiplex PCR. The sample consists of 150,000 to 200,000 clones, nearly 90% of them appearing once. The donors were in the 120-subject validation cohort, distinct from the roughly 720-subject first cohort. General study points: Despite most TCR sequences being rare, some public TCRs occurred in many donors. The investigators catalogued 150 to 200 TCR beta chains as cytomegalovirus-associated.

The receptor comes from a woman between 18 and 29 years old in good health and CMV-seropositive. V and J are TRBV25-1 and TRBJ1-2, with unresolved D. The sequenced material came from PBMCs. The CDR3 DNA reads as TGTGCCAGCAGTGAATCCAAAGGCTACACCTTC. It encodes CASSESKGYTF.